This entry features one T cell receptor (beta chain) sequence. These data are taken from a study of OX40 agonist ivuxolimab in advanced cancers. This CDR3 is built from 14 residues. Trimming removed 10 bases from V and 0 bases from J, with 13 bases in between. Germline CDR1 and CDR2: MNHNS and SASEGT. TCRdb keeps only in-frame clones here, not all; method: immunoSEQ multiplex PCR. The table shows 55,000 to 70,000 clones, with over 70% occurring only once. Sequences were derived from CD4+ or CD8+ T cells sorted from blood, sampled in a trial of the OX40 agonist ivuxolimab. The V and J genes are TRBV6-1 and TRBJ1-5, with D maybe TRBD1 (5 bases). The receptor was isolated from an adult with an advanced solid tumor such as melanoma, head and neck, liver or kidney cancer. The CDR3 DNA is TGTGCCACCACGACAGAGCATAGCAATCAGCCCCAGCATTTT. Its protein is CATTTEHSNQPQHF.